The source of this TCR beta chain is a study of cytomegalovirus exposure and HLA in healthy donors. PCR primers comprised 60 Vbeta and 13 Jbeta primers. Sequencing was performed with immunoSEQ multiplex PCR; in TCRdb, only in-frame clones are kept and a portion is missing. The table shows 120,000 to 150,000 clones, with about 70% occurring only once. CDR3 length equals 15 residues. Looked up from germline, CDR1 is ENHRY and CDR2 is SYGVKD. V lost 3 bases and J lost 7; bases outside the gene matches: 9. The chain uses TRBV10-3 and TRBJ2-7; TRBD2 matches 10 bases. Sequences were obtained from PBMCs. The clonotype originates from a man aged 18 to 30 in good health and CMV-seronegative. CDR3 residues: CAISDVQREGLEQYF. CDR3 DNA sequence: TGTGCCATCAGTGACGTTCAGCGGGAGGGCCTTGAGCAGTACTTC.